Described below is a single T cell receptor beta chain sequence and its context. The V and J ends lost 4 bases and 3 bases respectively, with 10 bases between them. Per the germline V gene, CDR1 is GTSNPN and CDR2 is SVGIG (reference sequence). The CDR3 is 13 residues long. This specimen belongs to a study of blood T cell repertoires in COVID-19. Study background: COVID-19 samples, acute and convalescent, were from the United States, Italy and Spain.

Profiled with immunoSEQ multiplex PCR; TCRdb holds only in-frame clones, not every one. The sample consists of 100,000 to 150,000 clones, about four fifths of them appearing once. The V gene is TRBV30, the J gene TRBJ1-3, with D hard to call. Sequencing was done on a sample of peripheral blood. This TCR derives from a man in his sixties with acute or convalescent COVID-19. The CDR3 DNA reads TGTGCCTGGATTCGGGGAAATGGAAACACCATATATTTT. Its protein is CAWIRGNGNTIYF.